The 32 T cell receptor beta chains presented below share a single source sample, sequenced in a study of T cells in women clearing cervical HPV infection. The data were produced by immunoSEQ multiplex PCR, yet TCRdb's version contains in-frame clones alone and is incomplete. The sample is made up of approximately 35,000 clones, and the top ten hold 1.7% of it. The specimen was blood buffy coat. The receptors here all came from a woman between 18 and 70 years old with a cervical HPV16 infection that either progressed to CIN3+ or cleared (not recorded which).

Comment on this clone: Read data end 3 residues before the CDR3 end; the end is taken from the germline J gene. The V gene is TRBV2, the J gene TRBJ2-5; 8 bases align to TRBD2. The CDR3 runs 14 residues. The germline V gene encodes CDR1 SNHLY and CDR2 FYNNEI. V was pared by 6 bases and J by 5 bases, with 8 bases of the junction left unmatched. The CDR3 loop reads CASRGLDAWETQYF. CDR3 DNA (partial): TGTGCCAGCAGGGGACTAGATGCCTGGGAGACC.

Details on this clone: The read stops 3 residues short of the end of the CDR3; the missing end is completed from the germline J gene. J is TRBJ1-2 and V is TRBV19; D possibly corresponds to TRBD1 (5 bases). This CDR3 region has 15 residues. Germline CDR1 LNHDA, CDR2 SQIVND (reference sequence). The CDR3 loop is CASSMEGAGYNDYTF. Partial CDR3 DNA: TGTGCCAGTAGTATGGAAGGGGCTGGTTACAATGAC.

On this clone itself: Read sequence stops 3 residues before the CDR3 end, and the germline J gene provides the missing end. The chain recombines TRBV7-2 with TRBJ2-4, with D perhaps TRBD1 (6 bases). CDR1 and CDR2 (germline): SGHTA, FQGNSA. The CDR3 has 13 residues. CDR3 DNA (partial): TGTGCCAGCAGCTTACAGGGGAACTATGGT. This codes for CASSLQGNYG. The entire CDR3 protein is CASSLQGNYGQYF.

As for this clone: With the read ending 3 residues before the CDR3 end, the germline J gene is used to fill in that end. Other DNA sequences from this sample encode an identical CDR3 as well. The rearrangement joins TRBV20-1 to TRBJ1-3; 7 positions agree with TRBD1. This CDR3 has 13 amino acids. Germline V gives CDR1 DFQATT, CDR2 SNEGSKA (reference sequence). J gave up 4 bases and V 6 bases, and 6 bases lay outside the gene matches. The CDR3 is CSAPGTEGNTIYF. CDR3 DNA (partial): TGCAGTGCCCCCGGGACAGAAGGAAACACC.

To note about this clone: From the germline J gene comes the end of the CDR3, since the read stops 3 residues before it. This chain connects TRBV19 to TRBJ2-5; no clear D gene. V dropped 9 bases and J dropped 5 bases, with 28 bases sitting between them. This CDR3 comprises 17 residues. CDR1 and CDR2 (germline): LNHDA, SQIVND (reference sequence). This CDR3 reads CASSKGRSEMVWETQYF. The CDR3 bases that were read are TGTGCCAGCTCGAAAGGCAGGTCAGAGATGGTGTGGGAGACC.

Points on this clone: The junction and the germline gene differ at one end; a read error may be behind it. The CDR3 DNA, read in part, is TGTGCCAGCAGGGAAGCGGGGGGGAGGGGGGATACG. The encoded protein is CASREAGGRGDT. In full, the CDR3 reads CASREAGGRGDTQYF. The chain links TRBV6-1 to TRBJ2-3, with 10 bases aligning to TRBD2. The read finishes 3 residues shy of the CDR3 end, and the germline J gene is used to complete it. The CDR3 extends over 15 amino acids. Germline CDR1 reads MNHNS; CDR2 reads SASEGT.

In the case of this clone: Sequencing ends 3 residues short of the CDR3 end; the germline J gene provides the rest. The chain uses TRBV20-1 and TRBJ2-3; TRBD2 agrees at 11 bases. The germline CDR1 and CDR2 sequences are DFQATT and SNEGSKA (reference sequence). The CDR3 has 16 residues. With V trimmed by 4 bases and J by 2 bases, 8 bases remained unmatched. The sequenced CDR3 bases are TGCAGTGCTACGGCGGCTAGCGGGGGGAACACAGATACG. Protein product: CSATAASGGNTDT. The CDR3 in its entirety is CSATAASGGNTDTQYF.

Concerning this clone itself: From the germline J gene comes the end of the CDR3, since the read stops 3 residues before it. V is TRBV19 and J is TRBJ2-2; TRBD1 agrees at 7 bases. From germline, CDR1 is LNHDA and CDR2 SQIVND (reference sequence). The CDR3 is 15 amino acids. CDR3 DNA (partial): TGTGCCAGTAGTATGGACAGGTCTGGGGCCAACGTG. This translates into CASSMDRSGANV. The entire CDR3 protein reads CASSMDRSGANVLFF. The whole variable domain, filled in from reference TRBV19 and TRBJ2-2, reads DGGITQSPKYLFRKEGQNVTLSCEQNLNHDAMYWYRQDPGQGLRLIYYSQIVNDFQKGDIAEGYSVSREKKESFPLTVTSAQKNPTAFYLCASSMDRSGANVLFFGEGSRLTVL.

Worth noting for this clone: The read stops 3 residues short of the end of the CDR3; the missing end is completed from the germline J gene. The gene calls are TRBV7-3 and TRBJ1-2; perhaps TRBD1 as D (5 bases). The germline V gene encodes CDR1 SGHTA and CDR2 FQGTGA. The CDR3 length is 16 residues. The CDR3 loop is CASSFGDSGGYNDYTF. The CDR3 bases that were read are TGTGCCAGCAGCTTTGGTGACAGCGGGGGTTACAATGAC.

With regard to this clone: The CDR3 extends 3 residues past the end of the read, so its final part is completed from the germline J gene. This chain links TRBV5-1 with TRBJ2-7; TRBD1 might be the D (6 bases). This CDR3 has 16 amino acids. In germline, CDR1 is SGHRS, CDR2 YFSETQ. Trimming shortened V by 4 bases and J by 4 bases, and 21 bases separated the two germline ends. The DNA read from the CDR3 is TGCGCCAGCAGCCCGCCCACCCTAGACAGGAGGTACGAG. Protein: CASSPPTLDRRYE. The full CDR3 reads CASSPPTLDRRYEQYF. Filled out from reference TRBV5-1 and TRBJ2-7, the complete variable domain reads KAGVTQTPRYLIKTRGQQVTLSCSPISGHRSVSWYQQTPGQGLQFLFEYFSETQRNKGNFPGRFSGRQFSNSRSEMNVSTLELGDSALYLCASSPPTLDRRYEQYFGPGTRLTVT.

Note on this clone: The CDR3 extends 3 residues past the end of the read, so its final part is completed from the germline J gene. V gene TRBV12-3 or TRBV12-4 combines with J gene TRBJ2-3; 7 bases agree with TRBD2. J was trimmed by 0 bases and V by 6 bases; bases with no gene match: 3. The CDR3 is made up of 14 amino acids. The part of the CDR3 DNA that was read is TGTGCCAGCAGGGGAGCGGGGAGCACAGATACG. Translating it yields CASRGAGSTDT. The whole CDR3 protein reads CASRGAGSTDTQYF.

The part of the CDR3 DNA that was read is TGTGCCAGTAGTATACCCACAGGGGGGCCGGGGCCC. This codes for CASSIPTGGPGP. Given in full, the CDR3 is CASSIPTGGPGPQHF. The rearrangement joins TRBV19 to TRBJ1-5, with TRBD1 identical over 8 bases. The CDR3 goes on 3 residues after the read ends, and that part is filled in from the germline J gene. Unmatched junction bases numbered 9, after V lost 2 bases and J lost 9 bases. The CDR3 length is 15 residues. Germline V lookup: CDR1 LNHDA, CDR2 SQIVND (reference sequence).

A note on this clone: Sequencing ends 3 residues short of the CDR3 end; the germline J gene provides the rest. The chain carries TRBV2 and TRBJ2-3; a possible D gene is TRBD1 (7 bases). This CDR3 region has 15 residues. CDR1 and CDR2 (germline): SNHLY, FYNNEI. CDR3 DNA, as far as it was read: TGTGCCAGCAGTGAGGAGGGGGCGCCAGGTCAGCCG. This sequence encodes CASSEEGAPGQP. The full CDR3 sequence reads CASSEEGAPGQPQYF.

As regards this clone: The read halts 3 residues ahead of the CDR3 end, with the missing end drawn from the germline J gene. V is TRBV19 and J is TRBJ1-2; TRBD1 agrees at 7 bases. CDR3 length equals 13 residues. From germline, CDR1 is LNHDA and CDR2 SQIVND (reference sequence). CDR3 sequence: CASQFQGTDTYTF. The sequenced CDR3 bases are TGTGCCAGTCAATTCCAGGGGACAGATACC. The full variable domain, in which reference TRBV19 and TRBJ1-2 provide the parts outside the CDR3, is DGGITQSPKYLFRKEGQNVTLSCEQNLNHDAMYWYRQDPGQGLRLIYYSQIVNDFQKGDIAEGYSVSREKKESFPLTVTSAQKNPTAFYLCASQFQGTDTYTFGSGTRLTVV.

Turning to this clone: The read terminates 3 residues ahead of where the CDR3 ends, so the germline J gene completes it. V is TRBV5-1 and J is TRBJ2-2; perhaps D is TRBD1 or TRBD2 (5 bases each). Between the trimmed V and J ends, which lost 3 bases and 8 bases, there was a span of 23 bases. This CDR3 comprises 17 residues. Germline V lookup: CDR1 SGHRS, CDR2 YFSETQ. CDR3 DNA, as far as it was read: TGCGCCAGCAGCTCGAGGGGAGATAAGGGGCGTCCGGGGGAG. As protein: CASSSRGDKGRPGE. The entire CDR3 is CASSSRGDKGRPGELFF. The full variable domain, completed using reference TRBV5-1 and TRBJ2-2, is KAGVTQTPRYLIKTRGQQVTLSCSPISGHRSVSWYQQTPGQGLQFLFEYFSETQRNKGNFPGRFSGRQFSNSRSEMNVSTLELGDSALYLCASSSRGDKGRPGELFFGEGSRLTVL.

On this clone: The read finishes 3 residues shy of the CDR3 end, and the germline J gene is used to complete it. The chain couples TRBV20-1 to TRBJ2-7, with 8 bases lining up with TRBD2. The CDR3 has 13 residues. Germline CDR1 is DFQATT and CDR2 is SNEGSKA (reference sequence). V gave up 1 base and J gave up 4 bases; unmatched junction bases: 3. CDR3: CSARVSGGYEQYF. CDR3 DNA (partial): TGCAGTGCTAGAGTGTCGGGGGGGTACGAG.

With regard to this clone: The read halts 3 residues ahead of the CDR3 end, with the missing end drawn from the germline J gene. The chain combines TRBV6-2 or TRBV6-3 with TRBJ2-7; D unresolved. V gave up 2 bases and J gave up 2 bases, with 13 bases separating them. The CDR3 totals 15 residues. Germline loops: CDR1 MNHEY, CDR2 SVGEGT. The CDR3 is CASSYAQTKAYEQYF. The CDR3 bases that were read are TGTGCCAGCAGTTACGCCCAGACAAAGGCCTACGAG.

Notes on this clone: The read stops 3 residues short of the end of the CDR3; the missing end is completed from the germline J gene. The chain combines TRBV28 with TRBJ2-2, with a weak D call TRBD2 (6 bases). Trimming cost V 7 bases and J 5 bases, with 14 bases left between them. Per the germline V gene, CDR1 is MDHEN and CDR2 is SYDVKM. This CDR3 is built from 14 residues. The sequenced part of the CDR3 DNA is TGTGCCAGCACTGGGCTGGGGGGAACCGGGGAG. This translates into CASTGLGGTGE. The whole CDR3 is CASTGLGGTGELFF. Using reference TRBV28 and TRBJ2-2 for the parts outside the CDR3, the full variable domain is DVKVTQSSRYLVKRTGEKVFLECVQDMDHENMFWYRQDPGLGLRLIYFSYDVKMKEKGDIPEGYSVSREKKERFSLILESASTNQTSMYLCASTGLGGTGELFFGEGSRLTVL.

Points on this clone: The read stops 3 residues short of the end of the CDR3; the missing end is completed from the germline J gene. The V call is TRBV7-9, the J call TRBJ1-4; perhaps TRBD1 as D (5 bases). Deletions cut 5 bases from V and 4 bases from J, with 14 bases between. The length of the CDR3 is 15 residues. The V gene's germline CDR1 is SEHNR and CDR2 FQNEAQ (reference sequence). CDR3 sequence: CASSPSGGNNEKLFF. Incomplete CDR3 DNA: TGTGCCAGCAGCCCTAGCGGGGGAAATAATGAAAAA.

The CDR3 spells CSVEFRGLVGAFF. The part of the CDR3 DNA that was read is TGCAGCGTTGAGTTTCGTGGACTCGTCGGG. The chain employs TRBV29-1 and TRBJ1-1; no clear D. The observed sequence ends 3 residues before the CDR3 terminus, with the missing tail filled in from the germline J gene. Per the germline V gene, CDR1 is SQVTM and CDR2 is ANQGSEA. CDR3 length: 13 amino acids.

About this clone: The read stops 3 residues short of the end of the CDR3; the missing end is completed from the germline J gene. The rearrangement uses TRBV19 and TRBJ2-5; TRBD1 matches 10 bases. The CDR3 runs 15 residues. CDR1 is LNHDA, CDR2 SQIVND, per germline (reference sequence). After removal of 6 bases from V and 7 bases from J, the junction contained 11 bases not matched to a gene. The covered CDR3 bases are TGTGCCAGTAGCCTGACAGGGGGCGAAACTGGGACC. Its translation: CASSLTGGETGT. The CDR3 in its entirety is CASSLTGGETGTQYF.

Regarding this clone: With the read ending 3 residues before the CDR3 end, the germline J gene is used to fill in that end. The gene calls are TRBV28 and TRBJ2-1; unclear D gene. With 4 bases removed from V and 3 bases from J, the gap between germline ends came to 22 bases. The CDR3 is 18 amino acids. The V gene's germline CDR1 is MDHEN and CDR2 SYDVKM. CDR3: CASSSQNSRAGYYNEQFF. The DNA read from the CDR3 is TGTGCCAGCAGTTCCCAGAACAGTAGGGCCGGCTACTACAATGAG.

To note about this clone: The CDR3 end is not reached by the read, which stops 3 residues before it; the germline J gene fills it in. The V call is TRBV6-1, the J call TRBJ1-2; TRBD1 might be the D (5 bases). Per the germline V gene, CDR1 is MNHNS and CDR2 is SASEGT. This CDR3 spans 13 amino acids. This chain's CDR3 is CASSEVGLVAYTF. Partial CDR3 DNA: TGTGCCAGCAGTGAGGTGGGGCTCGTCGCC.

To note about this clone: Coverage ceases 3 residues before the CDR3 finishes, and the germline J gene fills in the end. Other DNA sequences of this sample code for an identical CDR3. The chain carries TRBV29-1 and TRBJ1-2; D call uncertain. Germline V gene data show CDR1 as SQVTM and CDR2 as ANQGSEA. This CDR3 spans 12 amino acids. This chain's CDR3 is CSVEVSTFGYTF. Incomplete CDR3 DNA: TGCAGCGTTGAAGTTTCGACATTTGGA.

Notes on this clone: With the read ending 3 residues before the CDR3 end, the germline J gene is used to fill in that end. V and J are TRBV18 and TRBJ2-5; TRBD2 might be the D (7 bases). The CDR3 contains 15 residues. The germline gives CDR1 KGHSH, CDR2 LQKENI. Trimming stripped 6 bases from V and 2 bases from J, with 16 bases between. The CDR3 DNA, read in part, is TGTGCCAGCTCCCCCTGGGGGGGGCTACAAGAGACC. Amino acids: CASSPWGGLQET. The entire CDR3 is CASSPWGGLQETQYF.

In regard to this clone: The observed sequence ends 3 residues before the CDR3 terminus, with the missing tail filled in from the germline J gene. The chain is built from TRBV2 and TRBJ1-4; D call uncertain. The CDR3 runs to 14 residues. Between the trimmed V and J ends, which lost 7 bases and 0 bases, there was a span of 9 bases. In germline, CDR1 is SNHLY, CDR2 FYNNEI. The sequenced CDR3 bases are TGTGCCAGCATTCGACTGGCAACTAATGAAAAA. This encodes CASIRLATNEK. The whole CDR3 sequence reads CASIRLATNEKLFF.

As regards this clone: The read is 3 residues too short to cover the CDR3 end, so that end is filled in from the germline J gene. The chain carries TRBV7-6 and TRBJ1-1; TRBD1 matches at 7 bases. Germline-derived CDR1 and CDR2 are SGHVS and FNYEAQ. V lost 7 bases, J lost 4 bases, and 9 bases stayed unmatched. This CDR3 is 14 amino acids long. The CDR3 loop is CASKEGAGGTEAFF. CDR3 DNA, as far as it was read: TGTGCCAGCAAGGAGGGGGCTGGTGGCACTGAA.

The CDR3 reads CASSQVPQGSTTIYF. CDR3 DNA (partial): TGCGCCAGCAGCCAAGTCCCACAGGGTTCTACCACC. The V and J genes are TRBV4-1 and TRBJ1-3; D possibly corresponds to TRBD1 (6 bases). From the germline J gene comes the end of the CDR3, since the read stops 3 residues before it. The V end was cut by 1 base, the J end by 9 bases, with 16 bases between. CDR3 size: 15 residues. In germline, CDR1 is MGHRA, CDR2 YSYEKL.

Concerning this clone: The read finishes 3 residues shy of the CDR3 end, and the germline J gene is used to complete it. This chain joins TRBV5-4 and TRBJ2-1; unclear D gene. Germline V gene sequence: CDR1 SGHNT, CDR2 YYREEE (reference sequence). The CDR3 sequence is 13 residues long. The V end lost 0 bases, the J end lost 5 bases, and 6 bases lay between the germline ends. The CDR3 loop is CASSLVHNNEQFF. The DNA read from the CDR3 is TGTGCCAGCAGCTTGGTTCACAACAATGAG.

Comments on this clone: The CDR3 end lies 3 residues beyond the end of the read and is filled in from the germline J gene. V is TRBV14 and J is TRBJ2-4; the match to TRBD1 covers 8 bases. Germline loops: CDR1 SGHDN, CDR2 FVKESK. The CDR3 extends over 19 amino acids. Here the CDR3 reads CASSQDVVRGRSPQETQYF. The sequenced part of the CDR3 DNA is TGTGCCAGCAGCCAAGATGTTGTCAGGGGGCGAAGTCCCCAAGAGACT.

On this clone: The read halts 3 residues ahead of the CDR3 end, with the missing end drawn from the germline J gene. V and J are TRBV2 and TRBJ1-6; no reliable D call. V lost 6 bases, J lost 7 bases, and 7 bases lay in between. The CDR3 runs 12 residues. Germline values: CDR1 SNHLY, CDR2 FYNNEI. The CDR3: CASRGQNSPLHF. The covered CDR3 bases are TGTGCCAGCAGAGGTCAGAATTCACCC.

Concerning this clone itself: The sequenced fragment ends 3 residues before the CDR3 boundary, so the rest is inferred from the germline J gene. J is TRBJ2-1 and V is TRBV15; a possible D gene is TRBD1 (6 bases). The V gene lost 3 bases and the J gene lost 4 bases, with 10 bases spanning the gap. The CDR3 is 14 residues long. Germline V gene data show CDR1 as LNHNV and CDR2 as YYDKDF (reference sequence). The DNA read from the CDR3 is TGTGCCACCAGCAGCCGAGACAGGTACAATGAG. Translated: CATSSRDRYNE. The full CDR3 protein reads CATSSRDRYNEQFF. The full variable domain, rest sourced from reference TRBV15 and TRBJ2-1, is DAMVIQNPRYQVTQFGKPVTLSCSQTLNHNVMYWYQQKSSQAPKLLFHYYDKDFNNEADTPDNFQSRRPNTSFCFLDIRSPGLGDTAMYLCATSSRDRYNEQFFGPGTRLTVL.